The next 17 T cell receptor beta chains were all read from a single sample in a study of T cells after yellow fever vaccination (dated by TCRdb to about 2019). The receptor library was made with 5' RACE. Sequenced using an Illumina HiSeq 2500. In TCRdb, the public reads were trimmed at Q25 with fastp and aligned with MiXCR, with productive beta chains retained. A single entry per CDR3 protein holds the most common genes and DNA from its merged rows. The sample includes about 85,000 distinct CDR3 sequences, with 13% observed a single time. Around 23% of the sample is in the top ten clones. The label giving this sample's treatment or condition can be read as: live attenuated yellow fever vaccine strain. Sequenced material: CD8+ T cells not binding an NS4B(214-222) dextramer, sorted from PBMCs, taken less than 25 days after the first yellow fever vaccination. In the paper's terms, the cell subset or site label means: NS4B epitope dextramer-negative CD8 T cells. The source of these receptors is a man aged 18 to 30 who received the YFV17D yellow fever vaccine.

The chain has TRBV7-6 and TRBJ2-7, with 8 bases lining up with TRBD2. Trimming cost V 4 bases and J 5 bases; bases outside gene matches: 16. CDR1 is SGHVS, CDR2 FNYEAQ, per germline. The CDR3 is 17 amino acids. This CDR3 is CASSSTPPGGVLDEQYF. The CDR3 nucleotides read TGTGCCAGCAGCTCTACCCCCCCGGGGGGGGTATTGGACGAGCAGTACTTC.

This clonotype turned up a few times. The chain uses TRBV7-9 and TRBJ2-4; the match to TRBD1 covers 7 bases. Germline CDR1 SEHNR, CDR2 FQNEAQ (reference sequence). The ends lost 5 bases at V and 3 bases at J; junction bases unmatched: 13. CDR3 size: 17 residues. The CDR3 loop reads CASSPQNRGPIKNIQYF. The CDR3 DNA follows: TGTGCCAGCAGCCCACAAAACAGGGGCCCGATCAAAAACATTCAGTACTTC. Combining the CDR3 with reference TRBV7-9 and TRBJ2-4 gives the whole variable domain DTGVSQNPRHKITKRGQNVTFRCDPISEHNRLYWYRQTLGQGPEFLTYFQNEAQLEKSRLLSDRFSAERPKGSFSTLEIQRTEQGDSAMYLCASSPQNRGPIKNIQYFGAGTRLSVL.

V usage is TRBV9 and J usage is TRBJ1-5; D possibly corresponds to TRBD1 (5 bases). V lost 2 bases and J lost 7, with 16 bases in between. Germline V gene lookup returns CDR1 SGDLS and CDR2 YYNGEE. The CDR3 length is 15 residues. For the CDR3, the DNA is TGTGCCAGCAGCGTCGGGACTCTGGACGTACAGCCCCAGCATTTT. It encodes CASSVGTLDVQPQHF.

This clonotype was seen more than once but under ten times. The V call is TRBV27, the J call TRBJ1-6, with TRBD1 matching 7 bases. Germline V gene sequence: CDR1 MNHEY, CDR2 SMNVEV (reference sequence). V shed 8 bases, J shed 11 bases, and the junction held 15 bases outside the gene matches. This CDR3 has 15 amino acids. This CDR3 is CASCISQGVLAPLHF. The DNA of the CDR3 is TGTGCCAGCTGCATATCTCAGGGGGTTCTGGCACCCCTCCACTTT.

CDR3 amino acids: CAFSLQPIPGGRGNEQFF. The CDR3 DNA sequence: TGTGCCTTCAGTTTACAACCCATTCCAGGGGGCCGTGGAAATGAGCAGTTCTTC. The V and J genes are TRBV2 and TRBJ2-1, with 8 positions matching TRBD1. The CDR3 length is 18 residues. Looked up from germline, CDR1 is SNHLY and CDR2 is FYNNEI. V shed 11 bases, J shed 7 bases, and the junction held 25 bases outside the gene matches.

This clonotype was recorded at least ten times. The rearrangement joins TRBV7-2 to TRBJ1-3; D is ambiguous. V lost 3 bases and J lost 4, with 4 bases in between. The CDR3 has 12 amino acids. The germline V gene has CDR1 SGHTA and CDR2 FQGNSA. The CDR3 here is CASSFVGNTIYF. CDR3 DNA: TGTGCCAGCAGCTTTGTCGGAAACACCATATATTTT.

This clonotype was counted a few times. The chain uses TRBV29-1 and TRBJ1-1; D remains ambiguous. V gave up 6 bases and J gave up 2 bases, with 7 bases separating them. Germline CDR1 reads SQVTM; CDR2 reads ANQGSEA. The CDR3 sequence is 11 residues long. CDR3 DNA: TGCAGCGTCGGTAGAAACACTGAAGCTTTCTTT. Protein: CSVGRNTEAFF.

The genes are TRBV27 and TRBJ1-4, with D possibly being TRBD1 (6 bases). This CDR3 is 13 amino acids long. V dropped 6 bases and J dropped 8 bases, with 13 bases sitting between them. Germline-derived CDR1 and CDR2 are MNHEY and SMNVEV (reference sequence). The CDR3 reads CASSPRGGEKLFF. DNA of the CDR3: TGTGCCAGCAGCCCGCGCGGGGGCGAAAAACTGTTTTTT.

This clonotype has just a few counts. J is TRBJ2-2 and V is TRBV9; D is ambiguous. Germline CDR1 SGDLS, CDR2 YYNGEE. The CDR3 has 15 amino acids. The ends were cut back, 0 bases at V and 6 bases at J, with 12 bases in the middle. As DNA, the CDR3 is TGTGCCAGCAGCGTAGACTGGGAAAGGGCCGGGGAGCTGTTTTTT. It translates to CASSVDWERAGELFF.

The V call is TRBV7-3, the J call TRBJ2-1; 11 bases align to TRBD2. CDR3 length: 16 residues. Germline loops: CDR1 SGHTA, CDR2 FQGTGA. J was trimmed by 6 bases and V by 2 bases; bases with no gene match: 6. For the CDR3, the DNA is TGTGCCAGCAGCTTACTTAGCGGGGGGGCCGGCAATGAGCAGTTCTTC. Its protein is CASSLLSGGAGNEQFF.

There are a few counts of this clonotype. V and J are TRBV29-1 and TRBJ2-3; D may be TRBD2 (5 bases). This CDR3 is 12 amino acids long. CDR1 and CDR2 (germline): SQVTM, ANQGSEA. Trimming removed 6 bases at V and 6 bases at J, with 13 bases between. The CDR3 DNA follows: TGCAGCGTGGCGAGAGGCGGGGATACGCAGTATTTT. Its translation: CSVARGGDTQYF.

CDR3 DNA: TGTGCCAGCAGCTCCCAGCGGGGGGGCGGAAATGAGCAGTTCTTC. Translating gives CASSSQRGGGNEQFF. The chain couples TRBV14 to TRBJ2-1; 10 bases line up with TRBD2. CDR1 is SGHDN, CDR2 FVKESK, per germline. V lost 5 bases, J lost 7 bases, and 8 bases stayed unmatched. The CDR3 extends over 15 amino acids.

The chain recombines TRBV4-1 with TRBJ1-2; D perhaps matches TRBD1 (6 bases). Trimming removed 3 bases at V and 6 bases at J, with 14 bases between. The germline V gene has CDR1 MGHRA and CDR2 YSYEKL. The CDR3 is made up of 14 amino acids. In DNA, the CDR3 is TGCGCCAGCAGCCAGACCTACAGGGACGATGGCTACACCTTC. Protein sequence: CASSQTYRDDGYTF.

V usage is TRBV7-9 and J usage is TRBJ2-5, with D maybe TRBD2 (5 bases). The CDR3 sequence is 13 residues long. Germline V gene sequence: CDR1 SEHNR, CDR2 FQNEAQ (reference sequence). V was pared by 5 bases and J by 5 bases, with 12 bases between. In DNA form, the CDR3 reads TGTGCCAGCAGCCCAGAGGGTCGGGAGACCCAGTACTTC. Amino acid sequence: CASSPEGRETQYF.

This clonotype was picked up a small number of times. CDR3 residues: CASQRQGVVYEQYF. The CDR3 DNA reads TGTGCCAGCCAGAGACAGGGAGTAGTATACGAGCAGTACTTC. The chain links TRBV6-1 to TRBJ2-7; 7 bases map to TRBD1. Trimming at V came to 8 bases and at J to 4 bases, leaving 11 bases not matched to a gene. CDR1 is MNHNS and CDR2 is SASEGT in the germline V gene. This CDR3 is built from 14 residues.

This clonotype came up a few times. CDR3 in DNA: TGTGCCAGCACCACGGGGCAGGGCAGGACCTACGAGCAGTACTTC. It is translated as CASTTGQGRTYEQYF. V is TRBV6-1 and J is TRBJ2-7; D is perhaps TRBD1 or TRBD2 (5 bases each). This CDR3 has 15 residues. V lost 7 bases and J 2 bases, leaving 18 bases between the germline ends. Germline V gives CDR1 MNHNS, CDR2 SASEGT.

This chain links TRBV6-2 or TRBV6-3 with TRBJ2-1, with 9 bases fitting TRBD2. V shed 0 bases and J 7 bases; nucleotides not matched to a gene: 4. The CDR3 totals 15 residues. The germline gives CDR1 MNHEY, CDR2 SVGEGT. The CDR3 DNA sequence: TGTGCCAGCAGTTACTCGGGACTAGCTAATAATGAGCAGTTCTTC. It encodes CASSYSGLANNEQFF.